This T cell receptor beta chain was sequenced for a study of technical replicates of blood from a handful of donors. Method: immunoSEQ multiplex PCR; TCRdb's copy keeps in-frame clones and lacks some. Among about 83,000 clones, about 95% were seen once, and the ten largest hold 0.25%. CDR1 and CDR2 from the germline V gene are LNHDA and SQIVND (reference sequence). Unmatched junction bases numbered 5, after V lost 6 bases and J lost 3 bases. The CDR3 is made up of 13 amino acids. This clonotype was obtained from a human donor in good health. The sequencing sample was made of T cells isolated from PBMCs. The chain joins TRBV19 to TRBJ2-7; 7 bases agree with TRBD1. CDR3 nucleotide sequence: TGTGCCAGTAGCGCACAGGGGAGCTACGAGCAGTACTTC. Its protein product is CASSAQGSYEQYF.